This is a list of T cell receptor beta chains from one sample in a study of PD-L1 blockade in urothelial cancer. Clones were read by immunoSEQ multiplex PCR, and TCRdb kept only the in-frame ones, dropping some. Of under 100,000 clones in the sample, roughly 90% are singletons; the top ten hold around 1.7%. Sequencing was performed on PBMCs, taken around atezolizumab (anti-PD-L1) treatment. The receptors come from a man aged 60 to 75 with urothelial cancer. CDR3s include the opening cysteine and the closing phenylalanine or tryptophan. A D gene is named only where the DNA matches it firmly. Rows give clone size only sometimes, using once, few, many, or a class for an expanded clone.

>TRBV10-1|.|.|TRBJ2-7
CASSESAGDYEQYF
TGCGCCAGCAGTGAGTCGGCAGGGGACTACGAGCAGTACTTC
>TRBV5-4|.|.|TRBJ2-3
CASARGHTLPVDTQYF
TGTGCCAGCGCCAGGGGCCATACCCTACCTGTAGATACGCAGTATTTT
>TRBV27|.|TRBD2|TRBJ2-3
CASHLAGGPTDTQYF
TGTGCCAGCCATCTAGCGGGGGGCCCCACAGATACGCAGTATTTT
>TRBV28|.|TRBD1|TRBJ2-7
CASRASPGQIYEQYF
TGTGCCAGCAGAGCGAGCCCGGGACAGATCTACGAGCAGTACTTC
>TRBV5-6|.|TRBD2|TRBJ2-4
CASSPWTSGGGLDKNIQYF
TGTGCCAGCAGCCCCTGGACTAGCGGGGGGGGATTGGACAAAAACATTCAGTACTTC
>TRBV15|.|TRBD1|TRBJ1-4
CATSRGGTGHEKLFF
TGTGCCACCAGCAGGGGAGGGACAGGGCATGAAAAACTGTTTTTT
>TRBV9|.|TRBD1|TRBJ2-7
CASSVVQGAPVGEQYF
TGTGCCAGCAGCGTAGTACAGGGGGCGCCGGTAGGAGAGCAGTACTTC
>TRBV5-6|.|TRBD1|TRBJ1-2
CASSIRDRGNGYTF
TGTGCCAGCAGCATCCGGGACAGGGGTAATGGCTACACCTTC
>TRBV27|.|.|TRBJ2-7
CASSFLQPYEQYF
TGTGCCAGCAGTTTCCTACAGCCCTACGAGCAGTACTTC
>TRBV7-3|.|.|TRBJ2-2
CASSLTPGGPGELFF
TGTGCCAGCAGCTTAACCCCCGGGGGGCCCGGGGAGCTGTTTTTT
>TRBV19|.|.|TRBJ1-1
CASSIGLMNTEAFF
TGTGCCAGTAGTATAGGGCTGATGAACACTGAAGCTTTCTTT
>TRBV20-1|.|.|TRBJ2-7
CSASYLYEQYF
TGCAGTGCTAGCTACCTTTACGAGCAGTACTTC
>TRBV11-2|.|TRBD2|TRBJ2-7
CASSLGYPGGTYEQYF
TGTGCCAGCAGCTTAGGCTACCCGGGAGGGACCTACGAGCAGTACTTC
>TRBV5-1|.|TRBD2|TRBJ2-2
CASSLALAGGGELFF
TGCGCCAGCAGCTTGGCCCTAGCGGGCGGCGGGGAGCTGTTTTTT
>TRBV9|once|.|TRBJ2-1
CASSPGGSGASYNEQFF
TGTGCCAGCAGCCCAGGTGGTAGCGGAGCCTCCTACAATGAGCAGTTCTTC
>TRBV9|.|.|TRBJ2-5
CASSVVAGSGETQYF
TGTGCCAGCAGCGTAGTGGCTGGGTCGGGGGAGACCCAGTACTTC
>TRBV5-6|.|TRBD2|TRBJ2-1
CASSVLVTSGSGSYNEQFF
TGTGCCAGCAGTGTACTAGTGACTAGCGGGAGTGGGTCCTACAATGAGCAGTTCTTC
>TRBV19|.|.|TRBJ2-1
CASSISTGAYNEQFF
TGTGCCAGTAGTATATCAACGGGAGCTTACAATGAGCAGTTCTTC